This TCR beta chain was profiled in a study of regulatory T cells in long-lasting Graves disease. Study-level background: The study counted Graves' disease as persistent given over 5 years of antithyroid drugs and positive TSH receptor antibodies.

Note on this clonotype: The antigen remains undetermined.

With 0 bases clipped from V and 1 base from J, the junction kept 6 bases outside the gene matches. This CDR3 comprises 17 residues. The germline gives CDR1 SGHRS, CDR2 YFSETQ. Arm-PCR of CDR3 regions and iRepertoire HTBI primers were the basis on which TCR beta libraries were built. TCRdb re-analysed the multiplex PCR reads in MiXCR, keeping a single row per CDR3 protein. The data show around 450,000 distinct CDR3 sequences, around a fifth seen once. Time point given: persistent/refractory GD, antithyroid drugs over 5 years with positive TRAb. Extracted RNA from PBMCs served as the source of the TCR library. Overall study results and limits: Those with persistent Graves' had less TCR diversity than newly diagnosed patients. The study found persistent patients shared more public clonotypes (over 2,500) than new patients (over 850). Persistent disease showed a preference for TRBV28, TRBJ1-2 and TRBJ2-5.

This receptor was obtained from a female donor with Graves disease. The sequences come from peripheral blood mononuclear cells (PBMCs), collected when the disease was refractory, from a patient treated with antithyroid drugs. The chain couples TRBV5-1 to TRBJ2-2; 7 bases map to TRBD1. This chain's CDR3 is CASSLGGDSLNTGELFF. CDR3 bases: TGCGCCAGCAGCTTGGGAGGGGACAGCCTGAACACCGGGGAGCTGTTTTTT. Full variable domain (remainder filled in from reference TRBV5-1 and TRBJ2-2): KAGVTQTPRYLIKTRGQQVTLSCSPISGHRSVSWYQQTPGQGLQFLFEYFSETQRNKGNFPGRFSGRQFSNSRSEMNVSTLELGDSALYLCASSLGGDSLNTGELFFGEGSRLTVL.